These 26 T cell receptor beta chains came from one sample sequenced in a study of T cell responses to AZD1222 COVID-19 vaccine. The protocol was immunoSEQ multiplex PCR, while the TCRdb copy is restricted to in-frame clones and leaves out a portion. The data contain some 120,000 clones, around 88% of them seen just once; the ten biggest clones take up around 10%. The sequencing used peripheral blood, collected on day 0 of MenACWY control vaccination. The receptors derive from an adult in good health.

The chain uses TRBV7-6 and TRBJ2-2, with 11 bases aligning to TRBD2. From germline, CDR1 is SGHVS and CDR2 FNYEAQ. Germline trimming cut 0 bases from V and 8 bases from J; bases unmatched to any gene: 14. This CDR3 has 19 residues. CDR3 residues: CASSLAAVVAGGPEGELFF. The CDR3, as DNA: TGTGCCAGCAGCTTAGCCGCCGTGGTAGCGGGAGGGCCGGAAGGGGAGCTGTTTTTT.

The table lists this clone with a few counts. The V gene is TRBV13, the J gene TRBJ2-7; D gene uncertain. Per germline, CDR1 PRHDT and CDR2 FYEKMQ (reference sequence). The CDR3 is 14 amino acids. V lost 4 bases to trimming and J lost 2 bases, with 12 bases between them. CDR3 loop: CASSSSGVTYEQYF. The CDR3 coding sequence is TGTGCCAGCAGCTCTTCCGGAGTGACCTACGAGCAGTACTTC.

The chain has TRBV6-1 and TRBJ2-1; TRBD2 matches 7 bases. Germline CDR1 MNHNS, CDR2 SASEGT. The CDR3 extends over 16 amino acids. V was pared by 2 bases and J by 5 bases, with 9 bases of the junction left unmatched. CDR3 loop: CASSEWGTTPNNEQFF. CDR3 sequence (DNA): TGTGCCAGCAGTGAATGGGGGACTACTCCAAACAATGAGCAGTTCTTC.

CDR3 nucleotides: TGTGCCAGCAGCTTAGCCTCGGGACAGGGTAATGAAAAACTGTTTTTT. Encoded protein: CASSLASGQGNEKLFF. The V and J genes are TRBV11-3 and TRBJ1-4; 9 nucleotides agree with TRBD1. Germline CDR1 reads SGHNT; CDR2 reads YENEEA. With V trimmed by 1 base and J by 4 bases, 4 bases remained unmatched. The length of the CDR3 is 16 residues.

This chain joins TRBV6-5 and TRBJ2-3, with a possible D match to TRBD2 (6 bases). The CDR3 length is 13 residues. Between the trimmed V and J ends, which lost 4 bases and 6 bases, there was a span of 11 bases. Germline values: CDR1 MNHEY, CDR2 SVGAGI. Here the CDR3 reads CASSSGRMDTQYF. CDR3 in DNA: TGTGCCAGCAGTTCCGGGAGAATGGATACGCAGTATTTT.

The CDR3 region is CASSQVTMGGRYQPQHF. The CDR3 nucleotides are TGCGCCAGCAGCCAAGTGACGATGGGGGGGCGTTATCAGCCCCAGCATTTT. The V call is TRBV4-1, the J call TRBJ1-5, with D possibly TRBD1 on 6 matching bases. The V end was cut by 1 base, the J end by 5 bases, with 18 bases between. The CDR3 covers 17 residues. Germline lookup yields CDR1 MGHRA and CDR2 YSYEKL.

The genes are TRBV5-1 and TRBJ2-2; unclear D gene. The V gene's germline CDR1 is SGHRS and CDR2 YFSETQ. The CDR3 contains 14 residues. The V end lost 6 bases, the J end lost 0 bases, and 9 bases lay between the germline ends. CDR3 in amino acids: CASKVDANTGELFF. The CDR3 bases are TGCGCCAGCAAGGTCGACGCGAACACCGGGGAGCTGTTTTTT.

This rearrangement joins TRBV7-3 to TRBJ2-1; a possible D gene is TRBD2 (6 bases). Deletions cut 4 bases from V and 2 bases from J, with 12 bases between. Germline V lookup: CDR1 SGHTA, CDR2 FQGTGA. The CDR3 extends over 15 amino acids. CDR3 DNA sequence: TGTGCCAGCAGCTCCCCGCGCGGGACCTACAATGAGCAGTTCTTC. Protein sequence: CASSSPRGTYNEQFF.

This chain uses TRBV5-6 with TRBJ2-3, with D unresolved. Trimming shortened V by 4 bases and J by 0 bases, and 15 bases separated the two germline ends. The germline V gene encodes CDR1 SGHDT and CDR2 YYEEEE. The CDR3 sequence is 16 residues long. CDR3 in DNA: TGTGCCAGCAGCCTGCAGGCGCGCACTAGCACAGATACGCAGTATTTT. Residues: CASSLQARTSTDTQYF.

The J gene is TRBJ1-3, the V gene TRBV10-3; no reliable D call. This CDR3 has 13 amino acids. Germline V gene sequence: CDR1 ENHRY, CDR2 SYGVKD. With 0 bases removed from V and 5 bases from J, the gap between germline ends came to 5 bases. The CDR3 loop is CAISESSRNTIYF. The CDR3 region has the DNA TGTGCCATCAGTGAGTCCAGTCGAAACACCATATATTTT.

This clone was seen a handful of times. Here the CDR3 reads CASSIVGEQFF. The DNA for the CDR3 is TGCGCCAGCAGCATAGTGGGTGAGCAGTTCTTC. The gene calls are TRBV5-1 and TRBJ2-1; D is undetermined. Trimming pared 4 bases from V and 9 bases from J, leaving 8 bases between. The CDR3 sequence is 11 residues long. Per germline, CDR1 SGHRS and CDR2 YFSETQ.

Only a few counts were recorded for this clone. The chain carries TRBV7-9 and TRBJ1-6, with a weak D call TRBD1 (6 bases). Germline V CDR1 and CDR2: SEHNR, FQNEAQ (reference sequence). V was pared by 4 bases and J by 0 bases, with 13 bases between. This CDR3 has 17 amino acids. The CDR3 spells CASSSKDSSSYNSPLHF. The CDR3 region has the DNA TGTGCCAGCAGCTCGAAGGACAGTAGCTCCTATAATTCACCCCTCCACTTT.

This chain connects TRBV3-1 (or the pseudogene TRBV3-2) to TRBJ2-1, with D uncertain. The CDR3 consists of 13 residues. Germline V lookup: CDR1 LGHDT, CDR2 YNNKEL (reference sequence). V gave up 3 bases and J gave up 7 bases, with 10 bases separating them. For the CDR3, the DNA is TGTGCCAGCAGCCAGGTTAGAAGGAATGAGCAGTTCTTC. Translated, it gives CASSQVRRNEQFF.

V gene TRBV3-1 (or the pseudogene TRBV3-2) combines with J gene TRBJ1-4; 9 nucleotides agree with TRBD1. V shed 3 bases and J 6 bases; nucleotides not matched to a gene: 11. From germline, CDR1 is LGHDT and CDR2 YNNKEL (reference sequence). This CDR3 is 17 amino acids long. CDR3 sequence reads: CASSHPPGTGWDEKLFF. DNA for the CDR3: TGTGCCAGCAGCCACCCTCCTGGGACAGGGTGGGATGAAAAACTGTTTTTT.

The gene calls are TRBV10-3 and TRBJ2-5; 9 bases line up with TRBD1. The germline V gene has CDR1 ENHRY and CDR2 SYGVKD. This CDR3 comprises 14 residues. The V segment lost 7 bases and the J segment 3 bases; nucleotides outside the gene matches: 6. The CDR3 spells CAIKERDREETQYF. In nucleotides, the CDR3 is TGTGCCATCAAGGAACGGGACAGGGAAGAGACCCAGTACTTC.

The chain combines TRBV2 with TRBJ1-1; the D gene is possibly TRBD1 (5 bases). Germline values: CDR1 SNHLY, CDR2 FYNNEI. CDR3 length: 14 amino acids. Deletions cut 3 bases from V and 4 bases from J, with 12 bases between. CDR3 protein: CASSDGGGSTEAFF. The CDR3 DNA reads TGTGCCAGCAGTGACGGTGGGGGATCCACTGAAGCTTTCTTT.

V and J are TRBV11-3 and TRBJ2-1, with 13 bases fitting TRBD2. The CDR3 sequence is 15 residues long. Germline V CDR1 and CDR2: SGHNT, YENEEA. V lost 5 bases to trimming and J lost 10 bases; unmatched junction nucleotides: 8. The CDR3 DNA is TGTGCCAGCAGCACTCCGGGACTAGCGGGGAAAGAGCAGTTCTTC. Its protein is CASSTPGLAGKEQFF. Full variable domain (missing parts from reference TRBV11-3 and TRBJ2-1): EAGVVQSPRYKIIEKKQPVAFWCNPISGHNTLYWYLQNLGQGPELLIRYENEEAVDDSQLPKDRFSAERLKGVDSTLKIQPAELGDSAVYLCASSTPGLAGKEQFFGPGTRLTVL.

The chain carries TRBV6-1 and TRBJ2-2; D is perhaps TRBD1 (6 bases). Germline CDR1 MNHNS, CDR2 SASEGT. CDR3 length equals 14 residues. The V gene lost 5 bases and the J gene lost 1 base, with 8 bases spanning the gap. The CDR3 sequence is CASSHRENTGELFF. Here the CDR3 DNA reads TGTGCCAGCAGTCACAGGGAGAACACCGGGGAGCTGTTTTTT.

This chain links TRBV27 with TRBJ2-7; TRBD1 matches at 10 bases. The V gene's germline CDR1 is MNHEY and CDR2 SMNVEV (reference sequence). The CDR3 totals 17 residues. V dropped 5 bases and J dropped 6; count of bases not matched to a gene: 16. CDR3 sequence reads: CASSPAAGTGVPLEQYF. For the CDR3, the DNA is TGTGCCAGCAGTCCTGCCGCCGGGACAGGGGTCCCCCTCGAGCAGTACTTC.

This chain connects TRBV5-1 to TRBJ2-3; 8 bases are shared with TRBD1. J lost 2 bases, V lost 4 bases, and 3 bases had no gene match. The V gene's germline CDR1 is SGHRS and CDR2 YFSETQ. The CDR3 contains 14 residues. The CDR3 spells CASSQGATTDTQYF. The CDR3 DNA reads TGCGCCAGCAGCCAGGGGGCGACCACAGATACGCAGTATTTT.

The J gene is TRBJ1-2, the V gene TRBV11-2; the match to TRBD1 covers 9 bases. Germline values: CDR1 SGHAT, CDR2 FQNNGV. After removal of 8 bases from V and 3 bases from J, the junction contained 22 bases not matched to a gene. This CDR3 is 19 amino acids long. The CDR3 DNA reads TGTGCCAGCCGAGCGATCCGTCGGCCGGACAGGGGTTCCGACTATGGCTACACCTTC. This codes for CASRAIRRPDRGSDYGYTF.

The chain combines TRBV7-9 with TRBJ1-2; D is uncertain. The length of the CDR3 is 14 residues. Trimming cost V 4 bases and J 0 bases, with 9 bases left between them. Germline V CDR1 and CDR2: SEHNR, FQNEAQ (reference sequence). The CDR3 sequence is CASSWAESNYGYTF. The CDR3 DNA sequence: TGTGCCAGCAGCTGGGCAGAATCTAACTATGGCTACACCTTC.

V gene TRBV30 combines with J gene TRBJ1-5; D not resolved. V shed 2 bases and J shed 7 bases, with 12 bases lying between them. This CDR3 is 13 amino acids long. Germline V gene data show CDR1 as GTSNPN and CDR2 as SVGIG (reference sequence). CDR3 nucleotides: TGTGCCTGGAGTAAGCTGGGTGGGCAGCCCCAGCATTTT. Its protein product is CAWSKLGGQPQHF. Using reference TRBV30 and TRBJ1-5 for the parts outside the CDR3, the full variable domain is SQTIHQWPATLVQPVGSPLSLECTVEGTSNPNLYWYRQAAGRGLQLLFYSVGIGQISSEVPQNLSASRPQDRQFILSSKKLLLSDSGFYLCAWSKLGGQPQHFGDGTRLSIL.

The chain carries TRBV5-6 and TRBJ2-7; 9 nucleotides agree with TRBD1. V dropped 4 bases and J dropped 4; count of bases not matched to a gene: 6. The CDR3 extends over 14 amino acids. CDR1 and CDR2 from the germline V gene are SGHDT and YYEEEE. The CDR3 region has the DNA TGTGCCAGCAGCAAAGGACAGGGGAGGTACGAGCAGTACTTC. Its translation: CASSKGQGRYEQYF.

This chain connects TRBV30 to TRBJ1-2; no firm D call. This CDR3 has 12 amino acids. V lost 3 bases to trimming and J lost 2 bases, with 7 bases between them. The V gene's germline CDR1 is GTSNPN and CDR2 SVGIG (reference sequence). CDR3 DNA sequence: TGTGCCTGGAGGAAGGACAACTATGGCTACACCTTC. The encoded protein is CAWRKDNYGYTF.

The V gene is TRBV7-2, the J gene TRBJ2-5; D not certain. V was trimmed by 5 bases and J by 2 bases, leaving 12 bases between them. Germline CDR1 SGHTA, CDR2 FQGNSA. There are 14 residues in the CDR3. CDR3 loop: CASSPPNGQETQYF. The CDR3 DNA is TGTGCCAGCAGCCCACCGAATGGACAAGAGACCCAGTACTTC.